These 9 T cell receptor beta chains were all obtained from the same sample, sequenced in a study of cytomegalovirus exposure and HLA in healthy donors. The PCR made use of 60 Vbeta and 13 Jbeta primers. TCRdb keeps only in-frame clones here, not all; method: immunoSEQ multiplex PCR. The table shows 220,000 or so clones, with around 83% occurring only once. Material: PBMCs. These receptor sequences come from a woman aged 40 to 50 in good health and CMV-seronegative.

This clone was observed a single time. Other DNA sequences in the sample encode the same CDR3. J is TRBJ2-7 and V is TRBV27; TRBD2 aligns across 8 bases. The germline V gene has CDR1 MNHEY and CDR2 SMNVEV (reference sequence). Germline trimming cut 3 bases from V and 2 bases from J; bases unmatched to any gene: 0. This CDR3 has 13 residues. Here the CDR3 reads CASSFSGAYEQYF. DNA for the CDR3: TGTGCCAGCAGTTTTAGCGGGGCCTACGAGCAGTACTTC.

The chain couples TRBV7-9 to TRBJ1-1, with 10 positions matching TRBD1. Germline lookup yields CDR1 SEHNR and CDR2 FQNEAQ (reference sequence). Unmatched junction bases numbered 8, after V lost 5 bases and J lost 5 bases. There are 15 residues in the CDR3. Here the CDR3 DNA reads TGTGCCAGCAGCCCGTTCGGGACAGGGGCGACTGAAGCTTTCTTT. Protein: CASSPFGTGATEAFF.

The sample holds one count of this clone. The rearrangement uses TRBV9 and TRBJ2-1; 10 positions agree with TRBD1. With 0 bases clipped from V and 2 bases from J, the junction kept 8 bases outside the gene matches. The CDR3 contains 18 residues. Looked up from germline, CDR1 is SGDLS and CDR2 is YYNGEE. CDR3 amino acids: CASSVEGRGQGPYNEQFF. DNA for the CDR3: TGTGCCAGCAGCGTAGAAGGTAGGGGACAGGGGCCCTACAATGAGCAGTTCTTC.

V usage is TRBV6-6 and J usage is TRBJ1-2; TRBD1 aligns across 8 bases. V shed 0 bases, J shed 4 bases, and the junction held 4 bases outside the gene matches. The CDR3 has 15 residues. Looked up from germline, CDR1 is MNHNY and CDR2 is SVGAGI (reference sequence). CDR3 in amino acids: CASSYSTGGSYGYTF. The CDR3 DNA reads as TGTGCCAGCAGTTACTCCACAGGGGGTTCCTATGGCTACACCTTC.

This chain uses TRBV21-1 with TRBJ2-7; TRBD1, the D gene given by the table, was not confirmed from the DNA. TRBV21-1 is listed as a pseudogene. The CDR3 sequence is 15 residues long. The CDR3 DNA sequence: TGTGCCAGCACCAACATAGGGACAGGGCTCTACGAGCAGTACTTC. Its protein product is CASTNIGTGLYEQYF.

This chain uses TRBV5-1 with TRBJ1-1; TRBD1 matches 8 bases. The CDR3 runs to 16 residues. The germline CDR1 and CDR2 sequences are SGHRS and YFSETQ. V trimming: 4 bases; J trimming: 4 bases; junction bases outside the gene matches: 12. In DNA form, the CDR3 reads TGCGCCAGCAGCCCCGGCGGACAGGGCGGGATCACTGAAGCTTTCTTT. This codes for CASSPGGQGGITEAFF. The variable domain in full, completed from reference TRBV5-1 and TRBJ1-1, reads KAGVTQTPRYLIKTRGQQVTLSCSPISGHRSVSWYQQTPGQGLQFLFEYFSETQRNKGNFPGRFSGRQFSNSRSEMNVSTLELGDSALYLCASSPGGQGGITEAFFGQGTRLTVV.

V is TRBV19 and J is TRBJ2-7; 8 bases align to TRBD1. The trim removed 8 bases at V and 3 bases at J, leaving 12 bases unmatched. Germline V lookup: CDR1 LNHDA, CDR2 SQIVND (reference sequence). This CDR3 has 15 residues. CDR3 in amino acids: CASGIETGVVYEQYF. DNA for the CDR3: TGTGCCAGTGGGATCGAGACAGGGGTCGTCTACGAGCAGTACTTC.

The chain uses TRBV11-2 and TRBJ2-7; 7 bases line up with TRBD2. The CDR3 runs to 14 residues. From germline, CDR1 is SGHAT and CDR2 FQNNGV. Losses at the gene ends were 1 base for V and 7 bases for J; bases not matched to a gene: 7. This CDR3 reads CASSLVAGVGEQYF. CDR3 bases: TGTGCCAGCAGCTTAGTGGCGGGAGTGGGTGAGCAGTACTTC. The full variable domain, its missing parts supplied by reference TRBV11-2 and TRBJ2-7, is EAGVAQSPRYKIIEKRQSVAFWCNPISGHATLYWYQQILGQGPKLLIQFQNNGVVDDSQLPKDRFSAERLKGVDSTLKIQPAKLEDSAVYLCASSLVAGVGEQYFGPGTRLTVT.

The table lists this clone with a count of one. DNA of the CDR3: TGTGCCATCAGTGATTCCGACAGGGGAGCATCCTACGAGCAGTACTTC. Residues: CAISDSDRGASYEQYF. The rearrangement uses TRBV10-3 and TRBJ2-5, with 8 bases lining up with TRBD1. The J call may be faulty, since TRBJ2-7 better matches the DNA end. Germline V CDR1 and CDR2: ENHRY, SYGVKD. The CDR3 runs 16 residues.